This T cell receptor beta chain was profiled in a study of CD8 T cells in Susac syndrome. The multiple sclerosis control group was made up of treatment-naive patients with stable or active relapsing-remitting disease. In contrast to the negatively isolated CD8+ and CD4+ T cells, TEMRA cells were FACS-enriched. With V trimmed by 0 bases and J by 3 bases, 2 bases remained unmatched. The CDR3 loop spans 15 amino acids. Per the germline V gene, CDR1 is SGHDT and CDR2 is YYEEEE. After extraction with the RNeasy kit, about 0.5 to 1 ug of the RNA was reverse transcribed using random hexamers. In TCRdb, the immunoSEQ multiplex PCR reads were re-called with MiXCR into one record per CDR3 protein. The table has around 200,000 distinct CDR3 sequences, approximately 95% seen once; the top ten hold 0.082%.

V gene TRBV5-6 combines with J gene TRBJ2-4, with 8 bases lining up with TRBD1. Sequencing input: CD4+ T cells from PBMCs. This receptor was identified in a human donor with multiple sclerosis. The CDR3 loop reads CASSLATGDKNIQYF. In DNA form, the CDR3 reads TGTGCCAGCAGCTTGGCGACAGGGGACAAAAACATTCAGTACTTC.